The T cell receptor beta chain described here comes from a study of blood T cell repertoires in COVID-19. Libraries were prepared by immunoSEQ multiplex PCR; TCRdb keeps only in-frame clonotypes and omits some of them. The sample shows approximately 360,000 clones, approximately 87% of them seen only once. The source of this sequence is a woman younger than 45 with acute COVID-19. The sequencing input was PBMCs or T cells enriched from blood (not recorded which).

CDR3 nucleotides: TGTGCCAGCAGCCCCCAGGGACTAGCGACCTATGAGCAGTTCTTC. Its protein is CASSPQGLATYEQFF. This sequence joins TRBV3-1 (or the pseudogene TRBV3-2) and TRBJ2-1, with TRBD2 matching over 10 bases. The length of the CDR3 is 15 residues. The V segment lost 4 bases and the J segment 8 bases; nucleotides outside the gene matches: 8. Germline V lookup: CDR1 LGHDT, CDR2 YNNKEL (reference sequence).